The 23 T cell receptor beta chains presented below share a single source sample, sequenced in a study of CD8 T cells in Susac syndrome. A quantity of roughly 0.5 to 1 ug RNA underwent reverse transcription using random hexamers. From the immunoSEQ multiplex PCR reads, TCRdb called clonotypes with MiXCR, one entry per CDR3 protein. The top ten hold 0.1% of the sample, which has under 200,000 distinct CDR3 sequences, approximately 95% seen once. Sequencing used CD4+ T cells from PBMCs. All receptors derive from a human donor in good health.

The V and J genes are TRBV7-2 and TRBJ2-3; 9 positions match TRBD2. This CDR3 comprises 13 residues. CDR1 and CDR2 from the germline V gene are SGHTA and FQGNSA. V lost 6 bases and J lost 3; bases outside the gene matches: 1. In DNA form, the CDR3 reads TGTGCCAGCAGAGCGGGGGGAACAGATACGCAGTATTTT. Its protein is CASRAGGTDTQYF.

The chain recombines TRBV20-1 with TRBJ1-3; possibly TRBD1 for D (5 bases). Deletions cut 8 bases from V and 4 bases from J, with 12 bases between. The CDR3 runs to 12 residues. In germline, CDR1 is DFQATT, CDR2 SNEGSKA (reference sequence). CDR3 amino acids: CSQRTTGNTIYF. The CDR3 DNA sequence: TGCAGTCAACGGACAACCGGAAACACCATATATTTT.

This CDR3 is CASRPPGTVNQPQHF. As DNA, the CDR3 is TGTGCCAGCAGACCCCCCGGGACAGTAAATCAGCCCCAGCATTTT. This chain uses TRBV12-3 or TRBV12-4 with TRBJ1-5; 7 bases map to TRBD1. This CDR3 has 15 residues. V was clipped by 6 bases and J by 4 bases; unmatched bases: 9.

CDR3 coding DNA: TGTGCCAGCAGCCAAGATGGCGGAGTTGGCGGGGAGCTGTTTTTT. Translated, it gives CASSQDGGVGGELFF. V usage is TRBV3-1 and J usage is TRBJ2-2; the D is unclear. Trimming left V 0 bases short and J 7 bases short, with 12 bases between. This CDR3 region has 15 residues. The germline CDR1 and CDR2 sequences are LGHDT and YNNKEL (reference sequence).

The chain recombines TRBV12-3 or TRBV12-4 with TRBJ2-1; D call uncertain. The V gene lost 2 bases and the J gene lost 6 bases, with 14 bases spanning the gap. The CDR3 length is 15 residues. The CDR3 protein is CASSLSSLGSNEQFF. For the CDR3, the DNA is TGTGCCAGCAGTTTATCGTCCCTGGGTTCCAATGAGCAGTTCTTC.

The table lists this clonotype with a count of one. The CDR3 DNA follows: TGTGCCAGCTTCCCGGACAGGGGGCGGCGAGGCTACACCTTC. Amino acid sequence: CASFPDRGRRGYTF. The V call is TRBV7-2, the J call TRBJ1-2; 11 bases are a match to TRBD1. This CDR3 is 14 amino acids long. Unmatched junction bases numbered 10, after V lost 8 bases and J lost 8 bases. CDR1 is SGHTA, CDR2 FQGNSA, per germline.

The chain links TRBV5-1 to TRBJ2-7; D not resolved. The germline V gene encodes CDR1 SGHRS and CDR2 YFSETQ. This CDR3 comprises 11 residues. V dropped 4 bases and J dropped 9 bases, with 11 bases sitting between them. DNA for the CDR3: TGCGCCAGCAGCACCTATCTTGTGCAGTACGTC. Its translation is CASSTYLVQYV.

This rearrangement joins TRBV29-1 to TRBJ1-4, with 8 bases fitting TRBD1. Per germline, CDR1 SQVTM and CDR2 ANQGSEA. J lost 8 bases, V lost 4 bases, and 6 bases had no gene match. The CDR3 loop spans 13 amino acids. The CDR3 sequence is CSVAGGLWEKLFF. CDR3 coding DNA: TGCAGCGTTGCAGGGGGCTTATGGGAAAAACTGTTTTTT.

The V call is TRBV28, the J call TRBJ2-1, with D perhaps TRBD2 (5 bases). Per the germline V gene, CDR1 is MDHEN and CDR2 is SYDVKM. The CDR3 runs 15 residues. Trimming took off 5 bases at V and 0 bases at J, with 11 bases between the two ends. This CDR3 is CASSVGSLSYNEQFF. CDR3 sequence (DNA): TGTGCCAGCAGTGTTGGGAGCCTCTCCTACAATGAGCAGTTCTTC.

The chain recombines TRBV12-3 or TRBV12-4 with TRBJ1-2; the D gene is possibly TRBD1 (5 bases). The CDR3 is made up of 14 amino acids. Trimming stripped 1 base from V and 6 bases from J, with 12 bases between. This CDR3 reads CASSLGQPWDGYTF. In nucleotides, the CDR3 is TGTGCCAGCAGTTTAGGACAGCCTTGGGATGGCTACACCTTC.

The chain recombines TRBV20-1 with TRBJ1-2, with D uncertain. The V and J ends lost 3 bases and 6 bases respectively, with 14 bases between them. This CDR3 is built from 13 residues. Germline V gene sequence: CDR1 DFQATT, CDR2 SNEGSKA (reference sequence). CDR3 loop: CSASKNPEDGYTF. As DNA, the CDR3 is TGCAGTGCTAGTAAAAACCCCGAAGATGGCTACACCTTC.

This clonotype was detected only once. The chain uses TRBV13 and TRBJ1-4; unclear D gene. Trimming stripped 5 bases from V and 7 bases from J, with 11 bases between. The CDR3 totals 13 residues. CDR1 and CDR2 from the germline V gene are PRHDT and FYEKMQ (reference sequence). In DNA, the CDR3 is TGTGCCAGCAGCCGCCAAGGGTTTGAAAAACTGTTTTTT. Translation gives CASSRQGFEKLFF.

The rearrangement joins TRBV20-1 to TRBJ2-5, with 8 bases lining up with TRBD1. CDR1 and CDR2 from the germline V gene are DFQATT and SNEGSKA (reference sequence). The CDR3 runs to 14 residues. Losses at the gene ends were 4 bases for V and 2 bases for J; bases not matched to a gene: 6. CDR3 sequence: CSANEQGGQETQYF. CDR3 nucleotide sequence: TGCAGTGCTAACGAACAGGGGGGTCAAGAGACCCAGTACTTC.

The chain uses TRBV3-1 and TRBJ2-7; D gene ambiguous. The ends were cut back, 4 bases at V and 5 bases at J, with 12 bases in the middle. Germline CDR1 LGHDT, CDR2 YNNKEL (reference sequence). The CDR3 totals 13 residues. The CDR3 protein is CASSRAKGHEQYV. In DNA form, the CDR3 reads TGTGCCAGCAGCCGGGCGAAGGGCCACGAGCAGTACGTC.

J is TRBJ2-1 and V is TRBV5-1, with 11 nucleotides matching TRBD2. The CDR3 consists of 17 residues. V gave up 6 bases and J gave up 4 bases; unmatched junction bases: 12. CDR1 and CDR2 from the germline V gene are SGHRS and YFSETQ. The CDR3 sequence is CASTPQWTSGLYNEQFF. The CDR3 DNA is TGCGCCAGCACCCCCCAATGGACTAGCGGGTTGTACAATGAGCAGTTCTTC.

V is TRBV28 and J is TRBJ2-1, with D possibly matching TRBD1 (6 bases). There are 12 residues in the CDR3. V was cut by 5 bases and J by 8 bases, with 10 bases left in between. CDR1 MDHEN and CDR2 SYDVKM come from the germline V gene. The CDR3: CASSQGGDEQFF. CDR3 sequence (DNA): TGTGCCAGCAGTCAAGGGGGAGATGAGCAGTTCTTC.

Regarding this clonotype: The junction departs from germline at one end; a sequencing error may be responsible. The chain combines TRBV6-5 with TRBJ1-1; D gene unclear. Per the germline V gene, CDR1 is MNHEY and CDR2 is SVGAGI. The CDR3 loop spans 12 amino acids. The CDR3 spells CASSPGDTEVFF. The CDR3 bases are TGTGCCAGCAGTCCAGGAGACACTGAAGTTTTCTTT.

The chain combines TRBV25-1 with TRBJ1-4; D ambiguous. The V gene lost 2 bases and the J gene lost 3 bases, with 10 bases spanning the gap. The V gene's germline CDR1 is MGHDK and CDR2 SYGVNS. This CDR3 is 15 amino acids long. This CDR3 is CASSESGMANEKLFF. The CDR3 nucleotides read TGTGCCAGCAGTGAAAGTGGGATGGCTAATGAAAAACTGTTTTTT.

DNA for the CDR3: TGCGCCAGCAGCTTGGGACAGACCAGGAATGGCTACACCTTC. This translates into CASSLGQTRNGYTF. The chain uses TRBV5-1 and TRBJ1-2; D perhaps matches TRBD1 (5 bases). CDR1 and CDR2 (germline): SGHRS, YFSETQ. This CDR3 contains 14 residues. V was cut by 0 bases and J by 6 bases, with 12 bases left in between.

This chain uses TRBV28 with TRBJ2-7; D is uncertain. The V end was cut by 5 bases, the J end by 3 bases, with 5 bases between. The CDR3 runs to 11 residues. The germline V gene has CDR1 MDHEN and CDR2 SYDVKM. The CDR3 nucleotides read TGTGCCAGCAGTACCAACTACGAGCAGTACGTC. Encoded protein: CASSTNYEQYV.

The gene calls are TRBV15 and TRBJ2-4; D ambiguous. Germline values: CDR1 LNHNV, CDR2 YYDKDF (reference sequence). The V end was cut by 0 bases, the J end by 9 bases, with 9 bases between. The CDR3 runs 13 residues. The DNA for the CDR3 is TGTGCCACCAGCAGAGATCAGAAGGGCATTCAGTACTTC. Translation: CATSRDQKGIQYF.

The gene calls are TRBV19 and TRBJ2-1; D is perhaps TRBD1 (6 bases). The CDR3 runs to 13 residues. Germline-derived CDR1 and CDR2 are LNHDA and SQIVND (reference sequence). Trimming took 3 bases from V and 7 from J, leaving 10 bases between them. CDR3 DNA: TGTGCCAGTAGTATGGGGGCGATTAATGAGCAGTTCTTC. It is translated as CASSMGAINEQFF.

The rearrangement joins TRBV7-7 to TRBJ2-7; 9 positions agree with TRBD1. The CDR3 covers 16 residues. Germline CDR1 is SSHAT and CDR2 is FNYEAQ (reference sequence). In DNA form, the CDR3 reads TGTGCTAGCAGCTCTTCCCGGGACAGGGTCTCCTACGAGCAGTACGTC. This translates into CASSSSRDRVSYEQYV.